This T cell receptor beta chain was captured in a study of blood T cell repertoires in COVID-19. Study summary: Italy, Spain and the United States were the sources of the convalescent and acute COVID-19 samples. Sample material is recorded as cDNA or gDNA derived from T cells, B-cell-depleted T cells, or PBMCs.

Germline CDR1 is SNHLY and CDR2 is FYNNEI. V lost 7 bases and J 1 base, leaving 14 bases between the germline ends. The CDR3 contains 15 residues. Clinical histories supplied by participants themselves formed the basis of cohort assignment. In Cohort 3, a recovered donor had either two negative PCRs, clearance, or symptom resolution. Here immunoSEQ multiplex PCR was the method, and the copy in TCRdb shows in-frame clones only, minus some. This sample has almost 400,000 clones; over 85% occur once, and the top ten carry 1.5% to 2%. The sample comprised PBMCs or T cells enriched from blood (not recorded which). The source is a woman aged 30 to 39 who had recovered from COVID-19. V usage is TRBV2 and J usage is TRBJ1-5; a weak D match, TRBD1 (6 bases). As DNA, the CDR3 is TGTGCCAGCACCTGGGGGGGGCCGAGCAATCAGCCCCAGCATTTT. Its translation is CASTWGGPSNQPQHF. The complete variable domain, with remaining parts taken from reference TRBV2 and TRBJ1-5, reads EPEVTQTPSHQVTQMGQEVILRCVPISNHLYFYWYRQILGQKVEFLVSFYNNEISEKSEIFDDQFSVERPDGSNFTLKIRSTKLEDSAMYFCASTWGGPSNQPQHFGDGTRLSIL.